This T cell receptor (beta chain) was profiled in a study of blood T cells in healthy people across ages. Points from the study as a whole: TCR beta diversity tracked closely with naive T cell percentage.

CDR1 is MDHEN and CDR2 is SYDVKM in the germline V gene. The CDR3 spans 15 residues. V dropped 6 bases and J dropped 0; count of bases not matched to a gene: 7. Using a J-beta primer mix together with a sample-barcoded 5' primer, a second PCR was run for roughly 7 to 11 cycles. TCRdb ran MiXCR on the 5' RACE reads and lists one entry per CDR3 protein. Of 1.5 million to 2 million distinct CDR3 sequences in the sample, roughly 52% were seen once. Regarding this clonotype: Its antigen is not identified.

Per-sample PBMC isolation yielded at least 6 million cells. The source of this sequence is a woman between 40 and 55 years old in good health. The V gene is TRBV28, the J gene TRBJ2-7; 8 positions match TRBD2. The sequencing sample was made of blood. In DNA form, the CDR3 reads TGTGCCAGCAGGGCGGGGGGACTCGCCTCCTACGAGCAGTACTTC. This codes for CASRAGGLASYEQYF.